The 9 T cell receptor beta chains below come from one sample, sequenced in a study of blood T cell repertoires in COVID-19. TCRdb keeps only in-frame clones here, not all; method: immunoSEQ multiplex PCR. The sample records about 54,000 clones, about 90% being singletons. Sequenced material: peripheral blood. These receptors were collected from an older woman with active or convalescent COVID-19.

The genes are TRBV5-1 and TRBJ1-2; unclear D gene. CDR3 length: 14 amino acids. Deletions cut 0 bases from V and 5 bases from J, with 11 bases between. The V gene's germline CDR1 is SGHRS and CDR2 YFSETQ. CDR3 DNA: TGCGCCAGCAGCTTGGGGGAGGCCACATATGGCTACACCTTC. Translating it yields CASSLGEATYGYTF.

The chain combines TRBV3-1 (or the pseudogene TRBV3-2) with TRBJ1-1; D is perhaps TRBD1 (6 bases). The CDR3 is made up of 15 amino acids. Trimming cost V 7 bases and J 10 bases, with 25 bases left between them. Germline V gives CDR1 LGHDT, CDR2 YNNKEL (reference sequence). The CDR3 DNA reads as TGTGCCAGCACGTCCTCCGGGACACTTTCCAGGGGAGCTTTCTTT. This translates into CASTSSGTLSRGAFF.

Here the CDR3 reads CASSVIGRDSYNEQFF. CDR3 bases: TGTGCCAGCAGCGTAATTGGGCGGGACTCCTACAATGAGCAGTTCTTC. The chain is built from TRBV9 and TRBJ2-1, with a weak D call TRBD2 (6 bases). The germline V gene encodes CDR1 SGDLS and CDR2 YYNGEE. The CDR3 consists of 16 residues. Trimming shortened V by 1 base and J by 0 bases, and 11 bases separated the two germline ends.

V usage is TRBV13 and J usage is TRBJ2-3; D call uncertain. The CDR3 is 17 residues long. Germline V gives CDR1 PRHDT, CDR2 FYEKMQ (reference sequence). Trimming cost V 5 bases and J 2 bases, with 20 bases left between them. CDR3 residues: CASSPRPKTSLTDTQYF. The CDR3 bases are TGTGCCAGCAGCCCCCGCCCCAAGACATCCCTCACAGATACGCAGTATTTT.

The CDR3 coding sequence is TGTGCCAGCAGTTACTCACCAGGACAGACAGATACGCAGTATTTT. It encodes CASSYSPGQTDTQYF. This sequence joins TRBV6-2 or TRBV6-3 and TRBJ2-3, with D tentatively TRBD1 (6 bases). The V gene lost 0 bases and the J gene lost 3 bases, with 10 bases spanning the gap. Germline lookup yields CDR1 MNHEY and CDR2 SVGEGT. The CDR3 is 15 residues long.

The V call is TRBV20-1, the J call TRBJ2-7; the D is unclear. The germline gives CDR1 DFQATT, CDR2 SNEGSKA (reference sequence). Between the trimmed V and J ends, which lost 4 bases and 1 base, there was a span of 5 bases. This CDR3 is 11 amino acids long. Here the CDR3 DNA reads TGCAGTGCTATTAGTTCCTACGAGCAGTACTTC. It translates to CSAISSYEQYF.

J is TRBJ1-3 and V is TRBV28; no definite D call. CDR3 length: 16 amino acids. Per germline, CDR1 MDHEN and CDR2 SYDVKM. Trimming took 2 bases from V and 0 from J, leaving 11 bases between them. The CDR3 is CASSLLRASSGNTIYF. CDR3 coding DNA: TGTGCCAGCAGTTTACTGAGGGCTAGCTCTGGAAACACCATATATTTT.

The chain has TRBV28 and TRBJ2-3; 11 bases map to TRBD1. The germline CDR1 and CDR2 sequences are MDHEN and SYDVKM. The V and J ends lost 7 bases and 6 bases, in that order; junction bases with no gene match: 6. The CDR3 has 14 amino acids. The CDR3 sequence: CASTIGQGADTQYF. As DNA, the CDR3 is TGTGCCAGCACTATTGGACAGGGGGCCGATACGCAGTATTTT.

The rearrangement uses TRBV28 and TRBJ2-5; 13 bases are a match to TRBD2. With V trimmed by 6 bases and J by 5 bases, 12 bases remained unmatched. Germline CDR1 reads MDHEN; CDR2 reads SYDVKM. CDR3 length: 17 amino acids. CDR3 sequence (DNA): TGTGCCAGCAGATCAACTAGCGGGAGGGCGGTTGGCGAGACCCAGTACTTC. This encodes CASRSTSGRAVGETQYF.